Sequencing of this T cell receptor beta chain was carried out in a study of blood T cell repertoires in COVID-19. Study details: The analysed material was cDNA or gDNA that came from T cells, B-cell-depleted T cells, or PBMCs.

The age range of participants was 18 to 89 years, with residence in around 22 US areas. Each recovered donor of Cohort 3 presented with two negative PCRs, clearance, or symptom resolution. The CDR3 length is 11 residues. Germline CDR1 LGHNT, CDR2 FRNRAP. Trimming removed 0 bases at V and 8 bases at J, with 4 bases between. In the source study's methods: For nucleated cells, counts were estimated from reference gene primer amplification. Only in-frame clones appear in the TCRdb table, and some are missing; sequencing was by immunoSEQ multiplex PCR. V and J calls and clone size follow that table, whereas D and trimming were derived from the DNA. This table has roughly 330,000 clones, around 87% appearing once.

The sequence derives from a woman aged 25-40 years who had recovered from COVID-19. The chain carries TRBV12-5 and TRBJ1-2; D remains unclear. The sample taken for sequencing was PBMCs or T cells enriched from blood (not recorded which). Written as DNA, the CDR3 is TGTGCTAGTGGTTTGGTACGGGGCTACACCTTC. Translated: CASGLVRGYTF.